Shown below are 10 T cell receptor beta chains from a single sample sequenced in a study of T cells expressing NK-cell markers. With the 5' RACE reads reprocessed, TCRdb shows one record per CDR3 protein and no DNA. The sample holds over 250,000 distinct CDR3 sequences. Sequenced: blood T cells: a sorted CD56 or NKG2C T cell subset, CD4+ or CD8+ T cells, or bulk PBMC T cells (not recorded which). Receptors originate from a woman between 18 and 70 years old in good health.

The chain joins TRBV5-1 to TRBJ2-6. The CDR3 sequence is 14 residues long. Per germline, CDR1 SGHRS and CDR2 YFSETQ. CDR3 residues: CASTPSAGANVLTF.

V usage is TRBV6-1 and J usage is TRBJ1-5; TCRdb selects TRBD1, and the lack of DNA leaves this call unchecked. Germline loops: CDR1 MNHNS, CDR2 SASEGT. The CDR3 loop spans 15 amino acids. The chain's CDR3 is CASAKDRGDNQPQHF.

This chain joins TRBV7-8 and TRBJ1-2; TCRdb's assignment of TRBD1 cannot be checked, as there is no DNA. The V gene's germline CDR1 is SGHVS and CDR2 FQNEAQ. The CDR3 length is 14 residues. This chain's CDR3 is CASSLIEAGTGYTF.

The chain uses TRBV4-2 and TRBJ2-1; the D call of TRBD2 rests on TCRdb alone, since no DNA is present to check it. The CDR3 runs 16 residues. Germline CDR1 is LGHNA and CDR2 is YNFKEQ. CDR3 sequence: CASSQVSGRIHNEQFF.

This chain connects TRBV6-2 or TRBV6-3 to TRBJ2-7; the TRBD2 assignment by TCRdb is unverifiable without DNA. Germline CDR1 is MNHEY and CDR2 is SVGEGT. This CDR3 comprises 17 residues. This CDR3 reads CASSPSEVPYLPYEQYF.

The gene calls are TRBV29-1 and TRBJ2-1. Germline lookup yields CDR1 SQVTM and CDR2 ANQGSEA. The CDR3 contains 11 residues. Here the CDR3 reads CSVRGRSEQFF.

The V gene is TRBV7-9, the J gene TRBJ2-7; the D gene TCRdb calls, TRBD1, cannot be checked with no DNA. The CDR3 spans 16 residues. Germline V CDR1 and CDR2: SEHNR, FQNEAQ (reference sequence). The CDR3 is CASSFRGSGAPYEQYF.

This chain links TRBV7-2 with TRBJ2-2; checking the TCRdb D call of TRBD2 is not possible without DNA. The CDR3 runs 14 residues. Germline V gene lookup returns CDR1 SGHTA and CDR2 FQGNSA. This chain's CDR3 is CARMSGANTGELFF.

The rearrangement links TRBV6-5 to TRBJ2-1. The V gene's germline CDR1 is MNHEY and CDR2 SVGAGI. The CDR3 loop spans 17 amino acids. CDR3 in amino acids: CASSYSIARPSYNEQFF.

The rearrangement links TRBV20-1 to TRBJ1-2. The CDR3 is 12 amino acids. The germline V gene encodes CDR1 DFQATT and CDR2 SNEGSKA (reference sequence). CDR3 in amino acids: CSAIDGDYGYTF.